The clone carrying this TCR beta chain was found a few times. Its antigen is undetermined. A much bigger clone sits one base away, suggesting this may be a read error. Combining iRepertoire HTBI primers with Arm-PCR of CDR3 regions, the authors built TCR beta libraries. TCRdb re-analysed the multiplex PCR reads in MiXCR, keeping a single row per CDR3 protein. Of a few hundred thousand distinct CDR3 sequences detected, 12% appear once; the ten largest clones hold over 15%. The sample comes from a study of regulatory T cells in long-lasting Graves disease. Study-level results: Reduced TCR diversity was observed in persistent Graves' patients versus newly diagnosed patients.

Time point here: newly diagnosed GD, antithyroid drugs for less than 3 months. Generation of the TCR library employed RNA extracted from PBMCs. The same data also went into a second study, on T cells in Graves' hyperthyroidism and ophthalmopathy. As reported in that work: Clonotypes that were expanded in thyroid above 0.001 mostly appeared in blood too. The model forecast ophthalmopathy, anticipating it by a median approximately 6.1 months before onset.

The receptor comes from a woman under 30 with Graves disease. Source: peripheral blood mononuclear cells (PBMCs), taken at new diagnosis, from a patient treated with antithyroid drugs.

CDR3 loop: CASSSTTGTSSTDTQYF. Here the CDR3 DNA reads TGCGCCAGCAGCTCGACGACAGGTACTTCTAGCACAGATACGCAGTATTTT. The V gene is TRBV5-1, the J gene TRBJ2-3; tentatively, D is TRBD1 (6 bases). CDR1 is SGHRS, CDR2 YFSETQ, per germline. The V end was cut by 3 bases, the J end by 0 bases, with 17 bases between. The CDR3 extends over 17 amino acids. Based on the CDR3 plus reference TRBV5-1 and TRBJ2-3, the full variable domain is KAGVTQTPRYLIKTRGQQVTLSCSPISGHRSVSWYQQTPGQGLQFLFEYFSETQRNKGNFPGRFSGRQFSNSRSEMNVSTLELGDSALYLCASSSTTGTSSTDTQYFGPGTRLTVL.